This T cell receptor beta chain derives from a study of naive and memory T cell subsets. This CDR3 contains 16 residues. V lost 7 bases and J lost 4; bases outside the gene matches: 11. About this clonotype itself: The target antigen is unknown.

Study-level results: Over 90% of naive TCR sequences appeared only once, unlike memory subsets. From naive to CM, EM and EMRA, diversity decreased and Gini increased.

The beta constant-region primer was an equimolar mix of two oligonucleotides covering TRBC1 and TRBC2. Ligated cDNA was amplified by four rounds of PCR with nested alpha and beta constant-region primers and SP2. The cDNA 3' end received a ligated single-stranded oligonucleotide carrying the SP2 primer and a 12-nucleotide UMI. TCRdb reprocessed the UMI-ligation and nested PCR reads via MiXCR and lists one record per CDR3 protein. Counted here are approximately 80,000 distinct CDR3 sequences, roughly 9.2% occurring once; the ten biggest clones make up 1.2%. Cells stained for CD3, CD4, CD8, CD45RA, CD27 and viability were sorted into four CD45RA/CD27 subsets.

The rearrangement links TRBV12-3 or TRBV12-4 to TRBJ2-3, with 10 nucleotides matching TRBD2. This clonotype was obtained from a human donor in good health. The source material was naive CD8+ T cells from blood. The DNA for the CDR3 is TGTGCCAGCACCTCCGCTAGCGGGAGAGGGGCAGATACGCAGTATTTT. Translating it yields CASTSASGRGADTQYF.